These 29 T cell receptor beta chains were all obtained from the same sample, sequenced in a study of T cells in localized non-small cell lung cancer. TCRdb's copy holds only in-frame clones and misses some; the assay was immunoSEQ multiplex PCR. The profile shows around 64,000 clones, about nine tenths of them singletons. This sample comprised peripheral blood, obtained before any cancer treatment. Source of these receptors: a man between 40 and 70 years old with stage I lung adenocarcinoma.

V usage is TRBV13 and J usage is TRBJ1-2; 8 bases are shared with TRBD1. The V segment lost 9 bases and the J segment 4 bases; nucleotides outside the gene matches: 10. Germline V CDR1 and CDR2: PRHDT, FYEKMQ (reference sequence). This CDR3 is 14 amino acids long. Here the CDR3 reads CASREQGGGYGYTF. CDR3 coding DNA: TGTGCCAGTCGAGAACAGGGGGGTGGCTATGGCTACACCTTC.

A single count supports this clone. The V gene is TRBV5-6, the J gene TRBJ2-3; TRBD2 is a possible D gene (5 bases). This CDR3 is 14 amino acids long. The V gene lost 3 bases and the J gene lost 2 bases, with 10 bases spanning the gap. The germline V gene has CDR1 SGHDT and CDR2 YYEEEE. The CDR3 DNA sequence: TGTGCCAGCAGCTCCGGACTGAACACAGATACGCAGTATTTT. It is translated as CASSSGLNTDTQYF.

The CDR3 loop is CASSLRFRGEQYF. In nucleotides, the CDR3 is TGCGCCAGCAGTCTGCGATTTAGAGGCGAGCAGTACTTC. This chain links TRBV10-2 with TRBJ2-7; D remains ambiguous. V was trimmed by 5 bases and J by 6 bases, leaving 14 bases between them. The CDR3 is 13 residues long. CDR1 and CDR2 (germline): WSHSY, SAAADI.

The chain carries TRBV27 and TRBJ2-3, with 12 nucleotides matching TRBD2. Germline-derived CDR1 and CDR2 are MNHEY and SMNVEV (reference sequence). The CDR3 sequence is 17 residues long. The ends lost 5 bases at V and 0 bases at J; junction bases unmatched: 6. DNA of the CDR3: TGTGCCAGCAGTCCGGGACTAGCGGGTGGCAGCACAGATACGCAGTATTTT. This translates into CASSPGLAGGSTDTQYF.

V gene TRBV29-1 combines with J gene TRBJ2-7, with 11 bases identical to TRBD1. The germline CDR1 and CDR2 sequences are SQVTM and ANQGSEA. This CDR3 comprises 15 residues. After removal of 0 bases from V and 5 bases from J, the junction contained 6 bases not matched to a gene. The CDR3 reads CSVEDGTGGVHEQYF. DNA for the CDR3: TGCAGCGTTGAAGACGGGACAGGGGGAGTACACGAGCAGTACTTC.

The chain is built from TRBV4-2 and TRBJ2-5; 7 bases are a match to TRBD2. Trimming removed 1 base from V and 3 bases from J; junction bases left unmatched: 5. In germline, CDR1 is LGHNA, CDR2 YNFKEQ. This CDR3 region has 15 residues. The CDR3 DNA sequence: TGTGCCAGCAGCCAAGTCGGGGCGGGAGAAGAGACCCAGTACTTC. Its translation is CASSQVGAGEETQYF.

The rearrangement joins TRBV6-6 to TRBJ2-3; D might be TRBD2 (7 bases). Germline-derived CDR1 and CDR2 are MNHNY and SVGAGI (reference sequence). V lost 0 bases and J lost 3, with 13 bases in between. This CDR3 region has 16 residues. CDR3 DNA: TGTGCCAGCAGTTACTCAGTGGGGGGGCCGACAGATACGCAGTATTTT. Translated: CASSYSVGGPTDTQYF.

The CDR3 reads CASTQGNQPQHF. CDR3 coding DNA: TGTGCCAGCACACAGGGCAATCAGCCCCAGCATTTT. The chain links TRBV6-6 to TRBJ1-5, with D perhaps TRBD1 (5 bases). Germline CDR1 and CDR2: MNHNY and SVGAGI (reference sequence). V was trimmed by 7 bases and J by 2 bases, leaving 6 bases between them. The CDR3 spans 12 residues.

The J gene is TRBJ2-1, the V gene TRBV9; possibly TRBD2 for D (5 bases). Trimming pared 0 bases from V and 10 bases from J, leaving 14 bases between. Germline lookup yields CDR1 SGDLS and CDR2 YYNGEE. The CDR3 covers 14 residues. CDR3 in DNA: TGTGCCAGCAGCGTAGGAAGCGAGGGCGGGGAGCAGTTCTTC. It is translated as CASSVGSEGGEQFF.

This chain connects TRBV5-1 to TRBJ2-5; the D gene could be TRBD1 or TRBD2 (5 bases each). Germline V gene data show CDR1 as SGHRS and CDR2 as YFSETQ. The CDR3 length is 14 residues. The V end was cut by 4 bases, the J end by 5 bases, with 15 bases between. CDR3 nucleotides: TGCGCCAGCAGCCAGGGTGCAGGGACGGAGACCCAGTACTTC. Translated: CASSQGAGTETQYF.

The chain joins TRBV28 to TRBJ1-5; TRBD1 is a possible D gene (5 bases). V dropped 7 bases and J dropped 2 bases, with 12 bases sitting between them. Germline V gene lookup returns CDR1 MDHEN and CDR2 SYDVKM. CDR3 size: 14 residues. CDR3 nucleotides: TGTGCCAGCACCTTACTACAGGGCAATCAGCCCCAGCATTTT. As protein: CASTLLQGNQPQHF.

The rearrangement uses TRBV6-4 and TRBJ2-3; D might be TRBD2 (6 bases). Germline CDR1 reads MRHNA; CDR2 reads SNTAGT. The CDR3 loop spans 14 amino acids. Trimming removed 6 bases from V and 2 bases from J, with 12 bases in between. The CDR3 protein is CASSKIADTDTQYF. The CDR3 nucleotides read TGTGCCAGCAGCAAGATAGCGGACACAGATACGCAGTATTTT.

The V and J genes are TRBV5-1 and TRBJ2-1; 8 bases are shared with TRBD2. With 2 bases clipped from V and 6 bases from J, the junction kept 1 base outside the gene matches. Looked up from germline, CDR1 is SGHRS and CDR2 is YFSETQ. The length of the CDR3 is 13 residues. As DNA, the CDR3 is TGCGCCAGCAGCTTAAGCGGGAGCAATGAGCAGTTCTTC. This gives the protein CASSLSGSNEQFF.

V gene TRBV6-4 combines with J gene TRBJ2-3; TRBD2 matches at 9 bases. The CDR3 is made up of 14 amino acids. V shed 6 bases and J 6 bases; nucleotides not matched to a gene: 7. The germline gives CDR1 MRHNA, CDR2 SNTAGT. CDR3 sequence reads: CASSVAGDGDTQYF. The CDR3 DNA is TGTGCCAGCAGCGTAGCGGGAGATGGGGATACGCAGTATTTT.

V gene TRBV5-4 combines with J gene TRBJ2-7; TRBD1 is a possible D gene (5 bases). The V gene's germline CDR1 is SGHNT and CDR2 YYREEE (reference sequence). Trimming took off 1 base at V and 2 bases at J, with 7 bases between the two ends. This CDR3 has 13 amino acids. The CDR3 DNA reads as TGTGCCAGCAGCTTGATAGGGGCCTACGAGCAGTACTTC. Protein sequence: CASSLIGAYEQYF.

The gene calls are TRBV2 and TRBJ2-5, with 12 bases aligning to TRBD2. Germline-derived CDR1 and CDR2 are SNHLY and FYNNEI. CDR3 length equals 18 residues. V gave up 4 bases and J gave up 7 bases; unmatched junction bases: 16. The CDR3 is CASSGQNWTSGITGTQYF. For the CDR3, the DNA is TGTGCCAGCAGTGGGCAGAATTGGACTAGCGGGATTACGGGGACCCAGTACTTC.

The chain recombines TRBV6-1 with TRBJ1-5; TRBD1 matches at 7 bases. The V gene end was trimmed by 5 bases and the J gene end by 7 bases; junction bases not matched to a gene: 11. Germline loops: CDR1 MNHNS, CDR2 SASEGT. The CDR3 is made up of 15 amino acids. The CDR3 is CASSQDREVGQPQHF. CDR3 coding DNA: TGTGCCAGCAGTCAAGACAGGGAGGTAGGACAGCCCCAGCATTTT.

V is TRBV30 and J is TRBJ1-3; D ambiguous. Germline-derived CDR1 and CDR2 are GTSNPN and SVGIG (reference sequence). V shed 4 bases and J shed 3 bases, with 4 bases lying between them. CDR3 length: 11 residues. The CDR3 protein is CAWIHGNTIYF. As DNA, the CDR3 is TGTGCCTGGATTCATGGAAACACCATATATTTT.

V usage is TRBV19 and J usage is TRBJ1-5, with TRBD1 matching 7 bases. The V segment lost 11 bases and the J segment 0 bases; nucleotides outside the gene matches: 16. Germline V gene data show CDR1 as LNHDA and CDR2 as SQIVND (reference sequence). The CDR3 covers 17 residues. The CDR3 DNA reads TGTGCCCCCAAAGTAGGGACAGACCTCTTTAGCAATCAGCCCCAGCATTTT. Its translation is CAPKVGTDLFSNQPQHF.

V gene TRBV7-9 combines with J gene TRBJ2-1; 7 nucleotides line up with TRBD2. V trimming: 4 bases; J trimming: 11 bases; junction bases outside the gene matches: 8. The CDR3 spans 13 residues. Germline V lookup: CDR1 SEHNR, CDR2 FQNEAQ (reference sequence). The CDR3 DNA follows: TGTGCCAGCAGCTCCACCTCGACTAGCAAGCAGTTCTTC. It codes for CASSSTSTSKQFF.

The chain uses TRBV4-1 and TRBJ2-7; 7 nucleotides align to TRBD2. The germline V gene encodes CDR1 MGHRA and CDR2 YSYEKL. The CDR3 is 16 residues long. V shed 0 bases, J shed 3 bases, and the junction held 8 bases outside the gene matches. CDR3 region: CASSQDRYSGDYEQYF. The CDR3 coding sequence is TGCGCCAGCAGCCAAGATAGATACAGCGGGGACTACGAGCAGTACTTC.

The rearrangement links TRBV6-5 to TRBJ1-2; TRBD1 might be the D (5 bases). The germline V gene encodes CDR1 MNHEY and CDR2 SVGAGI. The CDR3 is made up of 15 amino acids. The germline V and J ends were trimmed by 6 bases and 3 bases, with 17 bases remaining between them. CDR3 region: CASSLTANLYYGYTF. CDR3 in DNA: TGTGCCAGCAGCTTGACAGCAAACCTTTACTATGGCTACACCTTC.

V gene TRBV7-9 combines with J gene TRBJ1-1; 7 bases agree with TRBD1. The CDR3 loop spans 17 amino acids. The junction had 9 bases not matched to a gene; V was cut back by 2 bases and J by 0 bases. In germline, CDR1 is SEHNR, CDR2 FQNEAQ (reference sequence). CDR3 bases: TGTGCCAGCAGCTTAAAGGGCCGGACAGGTATGAACACTGAAGCTTTCTTT. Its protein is CASSLKGRTGMNTEAFF.

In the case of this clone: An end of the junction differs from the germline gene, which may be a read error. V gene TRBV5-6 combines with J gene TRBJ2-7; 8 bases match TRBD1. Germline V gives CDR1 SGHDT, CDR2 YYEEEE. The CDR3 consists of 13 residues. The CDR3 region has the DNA TGTGCCAGCAGCTTGGGAGGTGGACAGGGTATAAACTTC. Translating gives CASSLGGGQGINF.

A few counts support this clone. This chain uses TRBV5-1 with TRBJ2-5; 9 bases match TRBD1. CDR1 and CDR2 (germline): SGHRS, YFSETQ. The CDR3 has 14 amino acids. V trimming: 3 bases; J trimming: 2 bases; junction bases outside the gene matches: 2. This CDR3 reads CASSWTGVQETQYF. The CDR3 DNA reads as TGCGCCAGCAGCTGGACAGGGGTACAAGAGACCCAGTACTTC.

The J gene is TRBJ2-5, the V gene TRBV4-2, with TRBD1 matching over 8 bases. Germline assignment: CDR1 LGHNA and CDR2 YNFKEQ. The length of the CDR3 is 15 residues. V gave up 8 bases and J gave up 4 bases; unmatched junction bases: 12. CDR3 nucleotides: TGTGCCAGCGGATTATCCGGGACAGGAGGAGAGACCCAGTACTTC. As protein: CASGLSGTGGETQYF.

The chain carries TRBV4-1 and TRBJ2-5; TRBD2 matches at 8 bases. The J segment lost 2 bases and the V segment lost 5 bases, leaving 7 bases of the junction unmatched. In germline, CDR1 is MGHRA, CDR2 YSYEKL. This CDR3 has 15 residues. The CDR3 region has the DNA TGCGCCAGCAGCAAGGTAGCGGGACAACAAGAGACCCAGTACTTC. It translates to CASSKVAGQQETQYF.

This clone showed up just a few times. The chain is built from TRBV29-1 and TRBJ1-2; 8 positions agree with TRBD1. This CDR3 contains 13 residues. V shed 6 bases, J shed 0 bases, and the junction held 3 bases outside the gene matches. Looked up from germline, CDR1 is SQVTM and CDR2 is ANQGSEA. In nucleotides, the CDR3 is TGCAGCGTGGGGACAGGAACTAACTATGGCTACACCTTC. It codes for CSVGTGTNYGYTF.

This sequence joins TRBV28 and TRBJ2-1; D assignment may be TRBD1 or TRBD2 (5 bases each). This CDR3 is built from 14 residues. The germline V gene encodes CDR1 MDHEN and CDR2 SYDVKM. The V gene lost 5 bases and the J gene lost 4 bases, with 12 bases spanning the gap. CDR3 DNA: TGTGCCAGCAGTCTCCGGGACGGATACAATGAGCAGTTCTTC. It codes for CASSLRDGYNEQFF.